This TCR beta chain was sequenced for a study of T cell repertoires in cytomegalovirus infection. Study details: Carrying CMV and the relevant HLA type showed in public TCR beta signatures.

There are 15 residues in the CDR3. The germline gives CDR1 MDHEN, CDR2 SYDVKM. Comments on this clonotype: Sequence at one end of the junction differs from germline and may be a read error.

Using its own MiXCR run on the reads, TCRdb lists one record per CDR3 protein. The table records 490,000 or so distinct CDR3 sequences, about 10% of them present only once. The sequence derives from a human donor in good health (CMV status not recorded). Some clones in this sample may be carry-over from other donors' samples. Sequencing was done on a sample of PBMCs. The rearrangement links TRBV28 to TRBJ1-6; 9 bases match TRBD1. The CDR3 loop reads CAGSSPGQGDSPLHF. The CDR3 nucleotides are TGTGCCGGCAGCTCCCCGGGACAGGGAGATTCACCCCTCCACTTT.